The 6 T cell receptor beta chains below all came from one sample that was sequenced in a study of blood T cell repertoires in COVID-19. Clones were read by immunoSEQ multiplex PCR, and TCRdb kept only the in-frame ones, dropping some. The data hold around 300,000 clones, with 89% observed a single time. Material for sequencing was PBMCs or T cells enriched from blood (not recorded which). The receptors come from a woman between 35 and 50 years old who had recovered from COVID-19.

The gene calls are TRBV2 and TRBJ1-2; D is unresolved. Germline V CDR1 and CDR2: SNHLY, FYNNEI. The CDR3 consists of 12 residues. V lost 0 bases, J lost 8 bases, and 7 bases lay in between. Here the CDR3 reads CASSEAWAGYTF. CDR3 sequence (DNA): TGTGCCAGCAGTGAAGCGTGGGCGGGCTACACCTTC.

The genes are TRBV9 and TRBJ2-3, with 8 bases that match TRBD2. Germline-derived CDR1 and CDR2 are SGDLS and YYNGEE. With V trimmed by 4 bases and J by 4 bases, 17 bases remained unmatched. The CDR3 extends over 18 amino acids. The DNA for the CDR3 is TGTGCCAGCAGCCTCGGAGGGTCTAGCGGGCCTTGGCCAGATACGCAGTATTTT. It is translated as CASSLGGSSGPWPDTQYF.

This clone was counted only a few times. The chain recombines TRBV7-8 with TRBJ1-5, with a weak D call TRBD1 (6 bases). Deletions cut 5 bases from V and 7 bases from J, with 12 bases between. CDR3 length: 13 residues. Germline values: CDR1 SGHVS, CDR2 FQNEAQ. The CDR3 DNA reads as TGTGCCAGCAGCCTAGGGGGGAGGCAGCCCCAGCATTTT. Its translation: CASSLGGRQPQHF. Variable domain in full (rest from reference TRBV7-8 and TRBJ1-5): GAGVSQSPRYKVAKRGQDVALRCDPISGHVSLFWYQQALGQGPEFLTYFQNEAQLDKSGLPSDRFFAERPEGSVSTLKIQRTQQEDSAVYLCASSLGGRQPQHFGDGTRLSIL.

The CDR3 coding sequence is TGTGCCAGCAGCCGGGAACCAACTGTGTCTTATGGCTACACCTTC. Protein sequence: CASSREPTVSYGYTF. The chain is built from TRBV5-4 and TRBJ1-2; unclear D gene. With 4 bases removed from V and 5 bases from J, the gap between germline ends came to 18 bases. Germline V lookup: CDR1 SGHNT, CDR2 YYREEE (reference sequence). The CDR3 is made up of 15 amino acids. The full variable domain, completed using reference TRBV5-4 and TRBJ1-2, is ETGVTQSPTHLIKTRGQQVTLRCSSQSGHNTVSWYQQALGQGPQFIFQYYREEENGRGNFPPRFSGLQFPNYSSELNVNALELDDSALYLCASSREPTVSYGYTFGSGTRLTVV.

The sample holds one count of this clone. This chain links TRBV19 with TRBJ1-5, with 7 bases aligning to TRBD1. CDR1 LNHDA and CDR2 SQIVND come from the germline V gene (reference sequence). Trimming cost V 3 bases and J 4 bases; bases outside gene matches: 6. The CDR3 spans 15 residues. The CDR3 sequence: CASSMGQNYNQPQHF. CDR3 in DNA: TGTGCCAGTAGTATGGGACAGAACTATAATCAGCCCCAGCATTTT.

The chain employs TRBV7-2 and TRBJ2-5; 11 positions match TRBD2. This CDR3 has 13 residues. Germline V lookup: CDR1 SGHTA, CDR2 FQGNSA. After removal of 8 bases from V and 7 bases from J, the junction contained 6 bases not matched to a gene. The CDR3 loop is CASGTSGDGTQYF. The CDR3, as DNA: TGTGCCAGCGGGACTAGCGGCGATGGGACCCAGTACTTC.